These T cell receptor beta chains were read from a single sample in a study of regulatory T cells in long-lasting Graves disease. TCRdb reanalysed the multiplex PCR reads using MiXCR and keeps one entry per CDR3 protein. The data show about 430,000 distinct CDR3 sequences, around 23% seen once. Specimen: peripheral blood mononuclear cells (PBMCs), collected when the disease was refractory, from a patient treated with antithyroid drugs. Receptors were obtained from a female donor with Graves disease. The CDR3 runs from the conserved cysteine through the conserved F or W. A D gene is named only where the DNA matches it firmly. Clone size is shown for a subset of rows, as once, few, many or a class of expanded clone.

clone_size	v_call	j_call	d_call	cdr3_length	cdr3_aa	cdr3_nt
.	TRBV12-3/TRBV12-4	TRBJ2-1	.	11	CASTIGGEQFF	TGTGCCAGCACCATAGGCGGGGAGCAGTTCTTC
many	TRBV28	TRBJ2-7	TRBD1	15	CASSFHGTGGQEQYF	TGTGCCAGCAGTTTCCATGGGACAGGGGGCCAAGAGCAGTACTTC
many	TRBV20-1	TRBJ2-5	.	10	CSAPRGPQYF	TGCAGTGCTCCAAGGGGCCCCCAGTACTTC
.	TRBV20-1	TRBJ2-7	.	12	CSARGDPYEQYF	TGCAGTGCTAGGGGGGACCCCTACGAGCAGTACTTC
many	TRBV7-9	TRBJ2-2	TRBD2	16	CASSPRRTSGTGELFF	TGTGCCAGCAGCCCCCGTAGGACTAGCGGGACCGGGGAGCTGTTTTTT
many	TRBV28	TRBJ1-5	.	15	CASSSPGGRNQPQHF	TGTGCCAGCAGTTCACCGGGGGGAAGAAATCAGCCCCAGCATTTT
many	TRBV11-2	TRBJ1-5	.	16	CASSVGFGGSNQPQHF	TGTGCCAGCAGCGTAGGTTTCGGTGGCAGTAATCAGCCCCAGCATTTT
many	TRBV12-3/TRBV12-4	TRBJ2-2	.	12	CASGRRPGELFF	TGTGCCAGCGGAAGACGACCAGGGGAGCTGTTTTTT
few	TRBV20-1	TRBJ2-5	.	12	CSASPGRETQYF	TGCAGTGCTAGTCCCGGGCGAGAGACCCAGTACTTC
many	TRBV6-1	TRBJ2-6	TRBD2	17	CASRRTSGRSGANVLTF	TGTGCCAGCAGGAGGACTAGCGGGAGATCTGGGGCCAACGTCCTGACTTTC
many	TRBV12-3/TRBV12-4	TRBJ1-1	TRBD1	12	CASSLAGTVAFF	TGTGCCAGCAGTTTAGCGGGGACAGTAGCTTTCTTT
few	TRBV7-6	TRBJ2-2	TRBD1	14	CASIKQGVYGELFF	TGTGCCAGCATCAAACAGGGGGTATACGGGGAGCTGTTTTTT
.	TRBV6-4	TRBJ2-2	.	14	CASSDSGASGELFF	TGTGCCAGCAGTGACTCGGGGGCGTCCGGGGAGCTGTTTTTT
.	TRBV20-1	TRBJ1-5	.	16	CSARVKGLYSNQPQHF	TGCAGTGCTAGAGTAAAAGGACTTTATAGCAATCAGCCCCAGCATTTT
many	TRBV2	TRBJ2-2	.	13	CASRIHAAGELFF	TGTGCCAGCAGAATTCATGCCGCCGGGGAGCTGTTTTTT
.	TRBV28	TRBJ2-5	.	13	CASSLGALETQYF	TGTGCCAGCAGCCTCGGTGCGTTGGAGACCCAGTACTTC
many	TRBV28	TRBJ2-2	TRBD2	16	CASSLGGAGGTGELFF	TGTGCCAGCAGTTTAGGGGGCGCGGGAGGCACCGGGGAGCTGTTTTTT
many	TRBV2	TRBJ2-6	.	17	CASTPGWGNSGANVLTF	TGTGCCAGCACCCCCGGGTGGGGGAACTCTGGGGCCAACGTCCTGACTTTC
many	TRBV27	TRBJ2-7	TRBD1	15	CASSLSWTGWYEQYF	TGTGCCAGCAGTTTATCGTGGACAGGGTGGTACGAGCAGTACTTC
few	TRBV30	TRBJ1-1	.	13	CAWSENLNTEAFF	TGTGCCTGGAGTGAGAACTTGAACACTGAAGCTTTCTTT
many	TRBV20-1	TRBJ2-5	TRBD2	16	CSARAGLAQLQETQYF	TGCAGTGCTAGGGCCGGACTAGCGCAACTCCAAGAGACCCAGTACTTC
.	TRBV27	TRBJ2-7	TRBD2	16	CANKRTGTSGTYEQYF	TGTGCCAACAAGAGGACCGGGACTAGCGGGACCTACGAGCAGTACTTC
few	TRBV28	TRBJ2-7	TRBD2	14	CASSPSGSGSIQYF	TGTGCCAGCAGCCCATCGGGTAGCGGGAGTATTCAGTACTTC
.	TRBV29-1	TRBJ2-2	.	12	CSAGDYTGELFF	TGCAGCGCCGGGGACTACACCGGGGAGCTGTTTTTT
.	TRBV20-1	TRBJ2-3	.	14	CSASGAGRTDTQYF	TGCAGTGCTAGCGGTGCGGGGCGCACAGATACGCAGTATTTT
many	TRBV28	TRBJ1-5	.	14	CASSPDLGNQPQHF	TGTGCCAGCAGCCCCGACCTGGGCAATCAGCCCCAGCATTTT
many	TRBV6-1	TRBJ2-2	.	17	CASKGTGGTVNTGELFF	TGTGCCAGCAAAGGTACCGGGGGAACAGTTAACACCGGGGAGCTGTTTTTT
.	TRBV19	TRBJ1-3	.	12	CASGDSGNTIYF	TGTGCCAGTGGAGATTCTGGAAACACCATATATTTT
many	TRBV3-1	TRBJ1-5	.	15	CASSLGRFSNQPQHF	TGTGCCAGCAGCCTGGGACGGTTTAGCAATCAGCCCCAGCATTTT
many	TRBV12-3/TRBV12-4	TRBJ2-2	.	12	CASSSGSGELFF	TGTGCCAGCAGCTCAGGGTCCGGGGAGCTGTTTTTT
many	TRBV28	TRBJ2-5	.	15	CASSSRTLAEETQYF	TGTGCCAGCAGTTCACGGACACTAGCTGAAGAGACCCAGTACTTC
many	TRBV28	TRBJ1-1	.	14	CASSSSVLNTEAFF	TGTGCCAGCAGTTCCAGCGTCCTGAACACTGAAGCTTTCTTT
many	TRBV20-1	TRBJ1-4	.	12	CSARSAGEKLFF	TGCAGTGCTAGGTCCGCCGGTGAAAAACTGTTTTTT
many	TRBV6-2/TRBV6-3	TRBJ2-7	TRBD2	16	CASSQLAGEINYEQYF	TGTGCCAGCAGCCAACTAGCGGGGGAGATAAACTACGAGCAGTACTTC
few	TRBV3-1	TRBJ1-3	.	17	CASSQGYAISSGNTIYF	TGTGCCAGCAGCCAAGGGTACGCCATATCCTCTGGAAACACCATATATTTT
.	TRBV3-1	TRBJ1-6	.	14	CASSQSGTHSPLHF	TGTGCCAGCAGCCAAAGTGGCACCCATTCACCCCTCCACTTT
many	TRBV2	TRBJ1-2	.	15	CASSPEPRGNYGYTF	TGTGCCAGCAGCCCAGAGCCGAGAGGAAACTATGGCTACACCTTC
few	TRBV4-1	TRBJ1-1	.	16	CASSQEGQGTGTEAFF	TGCGCCAGCAGCCAAGAAGGGCAGGGGACGGGCACTGAAGCTTTCTTT
few	TRBV6-2/TRBV6-3	TRBJ2-1	TRBD2	17	CASSYGTSGRRFNEQFF	TGTGCCAGCAGTTACGGGACTAGCGGGAGAAGATTCAATGAGCAGTTCTTC
few	TRBV19	TRBJ2-7	.	12	CASSILAGEQYF	TGTGCCAGTAGTATTCTGGCGGGGGAGCAGTACTTC
few	TRBV29-1	TRBJ2-7	TRBD1	17	CSVEEPHSGQGTYEQYF	TGCAGCGTTGAAGAGCCCCACTCCGGACAGGGGACCTACGAGCAGTACTTC
few	TRBV19	TRBJ2-7	TRBD1	15	CASSWDRGKSYEQYF	TGTGCCAGTAGTTGGGACAGGGGCAAATCCTACGAGCAGTACTTC
.	TRBV11-2	TRBJ2-7	.	13	CASSLGQFDEQYF	TGTGCCAGCAGCTTAGGTCAGTTTGACGAGCAGTACTTC
few	TRBV12-3/TRBV12-4	TRBJ2-7	.	19	CATSPRTLPSGGLSYEQYF	TGTGCCACCAGTCCCCGCACCCTTCCGAGTGGGGGACTCTCCTACGAGCAGTACTTC
many	TRBV20-1	TRBJ2-3	TRBD1	15	CSAPPGQGAADTQYF	TGCAGTGCTCCCCCAGGACAGGGGGCCGCAGATACGCAGTATTTT
many	TRBV19	TRBJ1-2	.	16	CASTIREGNRGYGYTF	TGTGCCAGTACCATCCGGGAGGGAAATCGGGGCTATGGCTACACCTTC
many	TRBV20-1	TRBJ2-7	.	13	CSVTRAVSYEQYF	TGCAGTGTCACCCGGGCCGTATCCTACGAGCAGTACTTC
.	TRBV19	TRBJ1-1	.	14	CASRDPTRGTEAFF	TGTGCCAGTAGGGACCCCACGAGAGGGACTGAAGCTTTCTTT
.	TRBV2	TRBJ1-3	.	14	CASSGDPSGNTIYF	TGTGCCAGCAGTGGGGACCCCTCTGGAAACACCATATATTTT
many	TRBV12-3/TRBV12-4	TRBJ2-5	TRBD2	16	CASSRPTGRAGETQYF	TGTGCCAGCAGCCGCCCGACTGGGAGGGCCGGGGAGACCCAGTACTTC
.	TRBV27	TRBJ2-4	TRBD2	16	CASSLTSGREVNIQYF	TGTGCCAGCAGTCTAACTAGCGGTCGGGAGGTAAACATTCAGTACTTC
many	TRBV28	TRBJ2-7	TRBD1	13	CAHGTGSSYEQYF	TGTGCCCACGGGACAGGGAGTAGCTACGAGCAGTACTTC
many	TRBV28	TRBJ2-2	TRBD2	15	CASSFRLANTGELFF	TGTGCCAGCAGTTTCCGACTAGCAAACACCGGGGAGCTGTTTTTT
.	TRBV4-1	TRBJ1-5	.	16	CASSQVFDRGNQPQHF	TGCGCCAGCAGCCAAGTCTTCGATAGGGGCAATCAGCCCCAGCATTTT
.	TRBV2	TRBJ2-1	.	10	CASSAGVGFF	TGTGCCAGCAGTGCCGGGGTTGGGTTCTTC